Following are 14 T cell receptor beta chains from one sample sequenced in a study of T cells in Graves' hyperthyroidism and ophthalmopathy. Template material for amplifying TCR beta CDR3 regions consisted of RNA transcripts. First-round RT-PCR of the TCR CDR3 relied on the HTBI primer set. TCRdb re-called the multiplex PCR reads with MiXCR, one entry per CDR3 protein. The sample records approximately 370,000 distinct CDR3 sequences, about a sixth being singletons. Specimen: blood. The origin of the receptors is a woman in her twenties or thirties with Graves' hyperthyroidism that later progressed to Graves' ophthalmopathy.

This clonotype was counted between two and nine times. The rearrangement links TRBV10-2 to TRBJ2-7; D is unresolved. CDR1 WSHSY and CDR2 SAAADI come from the germline V gene. With 0 bases removed from V and 4 bases from J, the gap between germline ends came to 7 bases. The CDR3 is 13 amino acids. The CDR3 DNA is TGCGCCAGCAGTGAGTCGGGTCCGTACGAGCAGTACTTC. As protein: CASSESGPYEQYF.

This chain connects TRBV20-1 to TRBJ1-1; 9 nucleotides line up with TRBD1. V lost 1 base to trimming and J lost 4 bases; unmatched junction nucleotides: 4. Germline V CDR1 and CDR2: DFQATT, SNEGSKA (reference sequence). The CDR3 is 14 residues long. Here the CDR3 reads CSARVTGGFTEAFF. In DNA form, the CDR3 reads TGCAGTGCTAGAGTCACAGGGGGCTTCACTGAAGCTTTCTTT.

This clonotype was observed a handful of times. Possible read error: a much larger clone is one base away. V and J are TRBV5-6 and TRBJ1-5, with 12 bases that match TRBD1. The V segment lost 2 bases and the J segment 5 bases; nucleotides outside the gene matches: 2. Looked up from germline, CDR1 is SGHDT and CDR2 is YYEEEE. This CDR3 has 15 residues. In nucleotides, the CDR3 is TGTGCCAGCAGCTTTGGGACAGGGGGCGATCAGCCCCAGCATTTT. This sequence encodes CASSFGTGGDQPQHF.

This clonotype was recorded at least ten times. The CDR3 sequence is CASSLDRANYGYTF. CDR3 coding DNA: TGTGCCAGCAGTCTGGACAGAGCTAACTATGGCTACACCTTC. The chain combines TRBV2 with TRBJ1-2, with D perhaps TRBD1 (6 bases). V was cut by 5 bases and J by 0 bases, with 10 bases left in between. Germline V gives CDR1 SNHLY, CDR2 FYNNEI. CDR3 length: 14 amino acids.

Ten or more counts support this clonotype. The rearrangement links TRBV11-2 to TRBJ2-5; D unresolved. Germline V CDR1 and CDR2: SGHAT, FQNNGV. The CDR3 covers 14 residues. V was cut by 1 base and J by 3 bases, with 9 bases left in between. The CDR3 loop is CASSLARTEETQYF. The CDR3 nucleotides are TGTGCCAGCAGCTTAGCTCGGACGGAAGAGACCCAGTACTTC.

In this sample, this clonotype turned up many times. The chain joins TRBV12-3 or TRBV12-4 to TRBJ1-1; D possibly corresponds to TRBD1 (5 bases). V dropped 8 bases and J dropped 10 bases, with 17 bases sitting between them. CDR3 length equals 12 residues. CDR3 loop: CASSSRGGRAFF. In DNA, the CDR3 is TGTGCCAGCTCCTCACGGGGCGGGCGAGCTTTCTTT.

The chain has TRBV25-1 and TRBJ2-4; TRBD1 matches at 11 bases. The CDR3 consists of 17 residues. Germline-derived CDR1 and CDR2 are MGHDK and SYGVNS. With 5 bases clipped from V and 5 bases from J, the junction kept 11 bases outside the gene matches. CDR3 DNA: TGTGCCAGCAGTCCACGGACAGGGGGCTTCGAGGAAAACATTCAGTACTTC. It codes for CASSPRTGGFEENIQYF.

This clonotype was seen repeatedly, ten times or more. V is TRBV20-1 and J is TRBJ2-7, with 11 bases matching TRBD2. This CDR3 comprises 15 residues. V dropped 3 bases and J dropped 4; count of bases not matched to a gene: 8. From germline, CDR1 is DFQATT and CDR2 SNEGSKA (reference sequence). CDR3 sequence (DNA): TGCAGTGCTAGTGAAACTAGCGGGAGTTCATACGAGCAGTACTTC. Its translation is CSASETSGSSYEQYF.

The genes are TRBV2 and TRBJ2-1, with TRBD2 identical over 14 bases. The germline gives CDR1 SNHLY, CDR2 FYNNEI. V shed 6 bases and J 8 bases; nucleotides not matched to a gene: 12. The CDR3 is made up of 17 amino acids. The CDR3 sequence: CASSGGTSGRSPDEQFF. In DNA form, the CDR3 reads TGTGCCAGCAGCGGGGGGACTAGCGGGAGATCCCCCGATGAGCAGTTCTTC.

This clonotype was observed many times. The V gene is TRBV12-3 or TRBV12-4, the J gene TRBJ1-1, with D possibly matching TRBD1 (6 bases). V lost 6 bases and J lost 8, with 19 bases in between. The CDR3 runs 14 residues. CDR3 loop: CASSHVGAVPEAFF. The CDR3 DNA sequence: TGTGCCAGCAGCCACGTGGGGGCGGTCCCCGAAGCTTTCTTT.

The chain combines TRBV27 with TRBJ2-7; D possibly corresponds to TRBD2 (5 bases). V lost 1 base and J 2 bases, leaving 9 bases between the germline ends. This CDR3 has 14 residues. CDR1 and CDR2 from the germline V gene are MNHEY and SMNVEV (reference sequence). Written as DNA, the CDR3 is TGTGCCAGCAGTTTATATGACGGGACCTACGAGCAGTACTTC. Translated: CASSLYDGTYEQYF.

This clonotype was seen ten or more times. The chain uses TRBV20-1 and TRBJ2-5, with TRBD2 matching over 10 bases. In germline, CDR1 is DFQATT, CDR2 SNEGSKA (reference sequence). The length of the CDR3 is 14 residues. V lost 2 bases to trimming and J lost 5 bases; unmatched junction nucleotides: 5. The DNA of the CDR3 is TGCAGTGCTAGACTAGCGGGAGATTTGGAGACCCAGTACTTC. This codes for CSARLAGDLETQYF.

This clonotype showed up many times. The chain recombines TRBV28 with TRBJ1-6, with D tentatively TRBD1 (5 bases). Per the germline V gene, CDR1 is MDHEN and CDR2 is SYDVKM. The CDR3 length is 19 residues. Trimming removed 1 base at V and 0 bases at J, with 16 bases between. The CDR3 DNA reads TGTGCCAGCAGTTTATTTCGGGGGGTGCGCAGCTCCTATAATTCACCCCTCCACTTT. Encoded protein: CASSLFRGVRSSYNSPLHF.

This clonotype was found a few times. The chain recombines TRBV2 with TRBJ1-1, with 12 bases aligning to TRBD1. Germline V gene data show CDR1 as SNHLY and CDR2 as FYNNEI. The CDR3 has 16 residues. The V and J ends lost 6 bases and 4 bases, in that order; junction bases with no gene match: 9. Here the CDR3 reads CASSTWGQGAATEAFF. The CDR3 DNA is TGTGCCAGCAGCACCTGGGGACAGGGGGCTGCCACTGAAGCTTTCTTT.